A few counts support the clone carrying this TCR beta chain. This entry comes from a study of cytomegalovirus exposure and HLA in healthy donors. Across the study: Counted in an early data release were about 80 million unique TCRs from HLA-typed donors.

Primers included in the PCR were 60 Vbeta and 13 Jbeta primers. Measured with immunoSEQ multiplex PCR; TCRdb has only the in-frame clones, and not every one. The table has some 130,000 clones, 79% seen once. Germline V gene lookup returns CDR1 SEHNR and CDR2 FQNEAQ (reference sequence). The CDR3 sequence is 17 residues long. The V gene end was trimmed by 2 bases and the J gene end by 5 bases; junction bases not matched to a gene: 10. Sequences were obtained from PBMCs. V is TRBV7-9 and J is TRBJ2-1; the match to TRBD2 covers 9 bases. The receptor was isolated from a man aged 18 to 29 in good health and CMV-seronegative. The CDR3 reads CASSLRGAGGGNNEQFF. Written as DNA, the CDR3 is TGTGCCAGCAGCTTACGGGGAGCGGGAGGAGGGAACAATGAGCAGTTCTTC.